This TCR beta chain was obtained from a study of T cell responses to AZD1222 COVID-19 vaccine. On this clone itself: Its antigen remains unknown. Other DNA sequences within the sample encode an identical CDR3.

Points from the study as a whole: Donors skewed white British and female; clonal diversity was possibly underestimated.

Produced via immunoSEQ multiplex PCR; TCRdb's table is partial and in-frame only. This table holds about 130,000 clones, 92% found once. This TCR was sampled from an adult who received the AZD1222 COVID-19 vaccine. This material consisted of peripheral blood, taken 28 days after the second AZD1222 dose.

The CDR3 here is CASSAGLGVGDTQYF. In nucleotides, the CDR3 is TGTGCCAGCAGCGCGGGGCTAGGAGTTGGAGATACGCAGTATTTT. V and J are TRBV9 and TRBJ2-3; perhaps D is TRBD1 or TRBD2 (5 bases each). This CDR3 is 15 amino acids long. Germline CDR1 SGDLS, CDR2 YYNGEE. V was shortened by 3 bases and J by 5 bases, with 16 bases between the two germline ends.